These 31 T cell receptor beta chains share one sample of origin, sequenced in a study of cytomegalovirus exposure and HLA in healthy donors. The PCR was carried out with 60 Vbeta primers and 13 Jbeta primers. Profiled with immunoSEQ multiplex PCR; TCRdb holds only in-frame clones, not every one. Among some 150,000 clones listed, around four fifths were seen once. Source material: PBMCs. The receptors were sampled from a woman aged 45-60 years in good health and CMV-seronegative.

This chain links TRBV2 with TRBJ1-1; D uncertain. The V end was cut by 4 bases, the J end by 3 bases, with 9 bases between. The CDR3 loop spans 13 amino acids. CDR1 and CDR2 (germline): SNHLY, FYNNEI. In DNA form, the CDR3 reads TGTGCCAGCAGTGTGGGAGTGCACACTGAAGCTTTCTTT. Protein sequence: CASSVGVHTEAFF. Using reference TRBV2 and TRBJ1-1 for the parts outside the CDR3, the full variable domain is EPEVTQTPSHQVTQMGQEVILRCVPISNHLYFYWYRQILGQKVEFLVSFYNNEISEKSEIFDDQFSVERPDGSNFTLKIRSTKLEDSAMYFCASSVGVHTEAFFGQGTRLTVV.

For the CDR3, the DNA is TGTGCCAGTACCTACGGACAGGGTCTCGGCAATGAGCAGTTCTTC. Its protein product is CASTYGQGLGNEQFF. The rearrangement links TRBV19 to TRBJ2-1; 8 nucleotides line up with TRBD1. The CDR3 is made up of 15 amino acids. V trimming: 7 bases; J trimming: 6 bases; junction bases outside the gene matches: 11. Germline V CDR1 and CDR2: LNHDA, SQIVND (reference sequence).

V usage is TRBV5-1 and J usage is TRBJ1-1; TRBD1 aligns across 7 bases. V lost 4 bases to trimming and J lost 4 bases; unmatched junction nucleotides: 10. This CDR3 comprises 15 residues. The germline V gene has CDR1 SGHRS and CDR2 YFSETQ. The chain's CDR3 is CASSVTGVAGTEAFF. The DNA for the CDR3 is TGCGCCAGCAGCGTAACAGGGGTTGCAGGCACTGAAGCTTTCTTT.

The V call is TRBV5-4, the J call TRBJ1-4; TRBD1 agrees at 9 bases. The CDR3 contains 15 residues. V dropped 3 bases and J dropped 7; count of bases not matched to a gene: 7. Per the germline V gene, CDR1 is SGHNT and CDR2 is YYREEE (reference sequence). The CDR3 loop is CASSSGGTGREKLFF. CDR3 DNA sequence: TGTGCCAGCAGCTCTGGCGGGACAGGGCGTGAAAAACTGTTTTTT.

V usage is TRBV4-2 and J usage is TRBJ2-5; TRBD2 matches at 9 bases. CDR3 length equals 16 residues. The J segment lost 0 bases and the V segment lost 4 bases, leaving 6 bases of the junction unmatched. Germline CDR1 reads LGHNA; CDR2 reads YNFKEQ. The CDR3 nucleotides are TGTGCCAGCAGCCCGATGACTAGCGGAGACCAAGAGACCCAGTACTTC. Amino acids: CASSPMTSGDQETQYF.

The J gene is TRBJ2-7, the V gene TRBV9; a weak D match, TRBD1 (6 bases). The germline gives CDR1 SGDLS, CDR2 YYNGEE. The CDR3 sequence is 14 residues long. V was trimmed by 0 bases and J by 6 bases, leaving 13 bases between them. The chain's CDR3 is CASSVDPRGGEQYF. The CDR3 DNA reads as TGTGCCAGCAGCGTAGACCCCCGAGGGGGCGAGCAGTACTTC.

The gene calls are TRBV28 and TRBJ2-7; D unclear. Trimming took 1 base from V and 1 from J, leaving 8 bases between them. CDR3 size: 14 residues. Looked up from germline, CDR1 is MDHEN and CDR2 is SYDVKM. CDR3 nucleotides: TGTGCCAGCAGTTTATCCGATAGTTCCTACGAGCAGTACTTC. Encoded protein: CASSLSDSSYEQYF. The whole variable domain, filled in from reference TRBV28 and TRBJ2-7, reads DVKVTQSSRYLVKRTGEKVFLECVQDMDHENMFWYRQDPGLGLRLIYFSYDVKMKEKGDIPEGYSVSREKKERFSLILESASTNQTSMYLCASSLSDSSYEQYFGPGTRLTVT.

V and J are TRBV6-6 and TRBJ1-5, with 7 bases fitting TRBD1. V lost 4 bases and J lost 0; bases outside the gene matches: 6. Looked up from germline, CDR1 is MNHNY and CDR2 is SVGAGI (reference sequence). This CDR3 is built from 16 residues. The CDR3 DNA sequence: TGTGCCAGCAGTTCACTAGGGGGCCCTAGCAATCAGCCCCAGCATTTT. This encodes CASSSLGGPSNQPQHF.

The CDR3 region is CASSSRTFYEQYF. The CDR3 DNA reads as TGTGCCAGCAGCTCTAGGACTTTTTACGAGCAGTACTTC. V is TRBV7-2 and J is TRBJ2-7, with D possibly being TRBD2 (5 bases). CDR1 and CDR2 from the germline V gene are SGHTA and FQGNSA. The CDR3 contains 13 residues. V was shortened by 4 bases and J by 4 bases, with 11 bases between the two germline ends. The full variable domain, rest sourced from reference TRBV7-2 and TRBJ2-7, is GAGVSQSPSNKVTEKGKDVELRCDPISGHTALYWYRQSLGQGLEFLIYFQGNSAPDKSGLPSDRFSAERTGGSVSTLTIQRTQQEDSAVYLCASSSRTFYEQYFGPGTRLTVT.

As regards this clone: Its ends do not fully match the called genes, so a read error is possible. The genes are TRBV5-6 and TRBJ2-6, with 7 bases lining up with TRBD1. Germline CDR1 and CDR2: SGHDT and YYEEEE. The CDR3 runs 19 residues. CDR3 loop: CASSFRGGYPHSEANVLTF. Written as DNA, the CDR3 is TGTGCCAGCAGCTTCCGAGGGGGCTACCCACACTCTGAGGCCAACGTCCTGACTTTC.

CDR3 in amino acids: CASSPQPGLAGVREQFF. In DNA, the CDR3 is TGTGCCAGCAGTCCCCAACCGGGACTAGCGGGAGTCCGGGAGCAGTTCTTC. This rearrangement joins TRBV28 to TRBJ2-1; 14 bases line up with TRBD2. J lost 10 bases, V lost 5 bases, and 13 bases had no gene match. Germline V CDR1 and CDR2: MDHEN, SYDVKM. The CDR3 consists of 17 residues.

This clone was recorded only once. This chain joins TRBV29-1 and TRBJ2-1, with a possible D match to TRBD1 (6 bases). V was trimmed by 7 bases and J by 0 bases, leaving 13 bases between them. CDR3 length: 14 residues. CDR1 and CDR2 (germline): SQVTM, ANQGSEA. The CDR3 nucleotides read TGCAGCGACCGGGACACCGGCTCCTACAATGAGCAGTTCTTC. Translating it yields CSDRDTGSYNEQFF.

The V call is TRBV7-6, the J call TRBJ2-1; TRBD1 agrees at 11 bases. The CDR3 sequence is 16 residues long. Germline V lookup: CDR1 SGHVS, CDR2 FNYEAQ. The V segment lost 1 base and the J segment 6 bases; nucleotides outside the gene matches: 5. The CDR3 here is CASSLEDRGLLNEQFF. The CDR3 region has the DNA TGTGCCAGCAGCTTAGAGGACAGGGGGCTACTCAATGAGCAGTTCTTC.

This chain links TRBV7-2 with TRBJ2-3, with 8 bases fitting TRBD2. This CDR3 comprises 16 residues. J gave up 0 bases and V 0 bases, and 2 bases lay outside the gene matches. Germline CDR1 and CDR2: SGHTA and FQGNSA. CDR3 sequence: CASSLAPGGSTDTQYF. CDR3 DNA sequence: TGTGCCAGCAGCTTAGCACCGGGAGGGAGCACAGATACGCAGTATTTT. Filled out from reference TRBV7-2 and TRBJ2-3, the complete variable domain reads GAGVSQSPSNKVTEKGKDVELRCDPISGHTALYWYRQSLGQGLEFLIYFQGNSAPDKSGLPSDRFSAERTGGSVSTLTIQRTQQEDSAVYLCASSLAPGGSTDTQYFGPGTRLTVL.

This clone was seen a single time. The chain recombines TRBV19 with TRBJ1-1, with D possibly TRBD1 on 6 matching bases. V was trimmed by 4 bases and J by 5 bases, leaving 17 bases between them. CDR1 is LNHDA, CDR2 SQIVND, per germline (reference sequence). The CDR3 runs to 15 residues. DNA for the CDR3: TGTGCCAGTAGTAATATCAGGGGCCCCGCGACTGAAGCTTTCTTT. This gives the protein CASSNIRGPATEAFF.

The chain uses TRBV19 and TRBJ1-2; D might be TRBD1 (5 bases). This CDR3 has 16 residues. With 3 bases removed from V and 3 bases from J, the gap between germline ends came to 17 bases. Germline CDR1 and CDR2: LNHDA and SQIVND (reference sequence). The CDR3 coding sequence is TGTGCCAGTAGTATCGGGGGGTTCTCTGGAGACTATGGCTACACCTTC. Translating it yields CASSIGGFSGDYGYTF.

The chain's CDR3 is CASSVVGPSSSIGEAFF. Here the CDR3 DNA reads TGTGCCAGCAGCGTAGTTGGTCCATCAAGTTCTATCGGTGAAGCTTTCTTT. The chain uses TRBV9 and TRBJ1-1; no firm D call. Germline V gives CDR1 SGDLS, CDR2 YYNGEE. Trimming left V 0 bases short and J 7 bases short, with 22 bases between. CDR3 size: 17 residues.

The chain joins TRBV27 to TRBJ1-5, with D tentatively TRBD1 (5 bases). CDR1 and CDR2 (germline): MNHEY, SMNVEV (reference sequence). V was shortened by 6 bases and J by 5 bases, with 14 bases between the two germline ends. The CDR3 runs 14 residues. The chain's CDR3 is CASSGYLGDQPQHF. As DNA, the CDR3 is TGTGCCAGCAGCGGCTACCTAGGGGATCAGCCCCAGCATTTT.

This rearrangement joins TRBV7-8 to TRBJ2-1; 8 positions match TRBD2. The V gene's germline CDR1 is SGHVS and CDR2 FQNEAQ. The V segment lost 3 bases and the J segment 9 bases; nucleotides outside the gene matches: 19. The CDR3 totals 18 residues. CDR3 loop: CASSFPYVSGTFLGEQFF. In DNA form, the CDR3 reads TGTGCCAGCAGCTTCCCGTATGTTAGCGGGACATTTTTGGGTGAGCAGTTCTTC.

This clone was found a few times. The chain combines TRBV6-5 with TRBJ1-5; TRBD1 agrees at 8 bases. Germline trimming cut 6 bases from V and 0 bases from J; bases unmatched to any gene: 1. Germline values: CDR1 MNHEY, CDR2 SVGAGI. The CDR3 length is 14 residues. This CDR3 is CASRDRASNQPQHF. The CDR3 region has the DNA TGTGCCAGCAGGGACAGGGCTAGCAATCAGCCCCAGCATTTT.

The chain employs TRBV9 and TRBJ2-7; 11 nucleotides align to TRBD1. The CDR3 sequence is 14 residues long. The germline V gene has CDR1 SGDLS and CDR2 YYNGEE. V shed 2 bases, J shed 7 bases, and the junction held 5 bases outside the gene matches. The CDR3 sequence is CASSVGTGGWEQYF. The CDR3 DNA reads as TGTGCCAGCAGCGTCGGGACAGGGGGTTGGGAGCAGTACTTC.

The CDR3 loop is CASSIVGGREQFF. Written as DNA, the CDR3 is TGTGCCAGTAGTATAGTCGGGGGGCGTGAGCAGTTCTTC. The V gene is TRBV19, the J gene TRBJ2-1, with a weak D call TRBD2 (7 bases). The CDR3 is 13 residues long. Looked up from germline, CDR1 is LNHDA and CDR2 is SQIVND (reference sequence). The ends were cut back, 1 base at V and 9 bases at J, with 10 bases in the middle.

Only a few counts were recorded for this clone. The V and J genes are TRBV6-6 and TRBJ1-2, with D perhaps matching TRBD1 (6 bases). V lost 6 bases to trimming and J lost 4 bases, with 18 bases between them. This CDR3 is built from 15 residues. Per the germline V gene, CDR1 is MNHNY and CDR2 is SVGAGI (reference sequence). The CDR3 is CASSKGQPSLYGYTF. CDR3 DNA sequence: TGTGCCAGCAGCAAGGGACAACCCTCTCTCTATGGCTACACCTTC.

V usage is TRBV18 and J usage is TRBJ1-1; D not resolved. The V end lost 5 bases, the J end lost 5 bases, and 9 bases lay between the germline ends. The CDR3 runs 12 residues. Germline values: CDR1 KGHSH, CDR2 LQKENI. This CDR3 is CASSSTGTEAFF. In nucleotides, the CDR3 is TGTGCCAGCTCATCGACGGGGACTGAAGCTTTCTTT.

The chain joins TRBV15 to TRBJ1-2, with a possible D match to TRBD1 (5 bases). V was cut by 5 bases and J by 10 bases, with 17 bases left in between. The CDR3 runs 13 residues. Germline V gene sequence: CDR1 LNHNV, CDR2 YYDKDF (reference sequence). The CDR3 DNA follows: TGTGCCACCAGCGGGGAAATTCCAGGGTTCTACACCTTC. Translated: CATSGEIPGFYTF.

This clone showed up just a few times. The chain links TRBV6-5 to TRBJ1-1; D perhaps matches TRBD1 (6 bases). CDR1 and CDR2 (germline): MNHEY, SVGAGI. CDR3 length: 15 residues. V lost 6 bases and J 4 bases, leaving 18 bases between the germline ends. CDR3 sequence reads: CASRPLAGEATEAFF. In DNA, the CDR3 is TGTGCCAGCAGACCTCTGGCAGGGGAAGCCACTGAAGCTTTCTTT.

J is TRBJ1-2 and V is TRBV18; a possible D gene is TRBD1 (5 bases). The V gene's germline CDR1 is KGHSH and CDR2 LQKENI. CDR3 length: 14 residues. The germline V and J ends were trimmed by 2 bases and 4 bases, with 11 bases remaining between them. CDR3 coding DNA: TGTGCCAGCTCACCAAAGGGAGGGGTCTATGGCTACACCTTC. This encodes CASSPKGGVYGYTF.

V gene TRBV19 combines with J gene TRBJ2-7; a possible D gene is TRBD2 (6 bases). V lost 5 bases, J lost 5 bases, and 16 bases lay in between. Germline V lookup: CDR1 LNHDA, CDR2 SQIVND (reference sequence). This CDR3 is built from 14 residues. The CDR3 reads CASSAGPSLDEQYF. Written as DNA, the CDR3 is TGTGCCAGTAGTGCGGGACCTAGTCTAGACGAGCAGTACTTC.

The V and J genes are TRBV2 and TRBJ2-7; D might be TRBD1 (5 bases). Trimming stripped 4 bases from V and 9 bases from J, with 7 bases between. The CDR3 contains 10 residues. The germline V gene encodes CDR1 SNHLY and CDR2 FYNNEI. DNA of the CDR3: TGTGCCAGCAGTGCAGGGCGGCAGTACTTC. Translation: CASSAGRQYF.

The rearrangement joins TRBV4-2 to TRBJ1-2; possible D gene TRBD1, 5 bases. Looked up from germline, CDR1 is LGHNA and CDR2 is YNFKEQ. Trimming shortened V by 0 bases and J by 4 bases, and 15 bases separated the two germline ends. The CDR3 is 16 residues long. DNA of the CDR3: TGTGCCAGCAGCCAAGAAACAGGTTCTTTGAGCTATGGCTACACCTTC. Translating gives CASSQETGSLSYGYTF.

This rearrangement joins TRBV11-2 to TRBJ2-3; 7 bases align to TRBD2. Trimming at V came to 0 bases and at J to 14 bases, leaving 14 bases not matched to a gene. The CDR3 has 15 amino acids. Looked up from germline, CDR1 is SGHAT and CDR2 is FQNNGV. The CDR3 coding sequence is TGTGCCAGCAGCTTAGATCGTCTAGCGGATGGAGCTCGGTATTTT. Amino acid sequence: CASSLDRLADGARYF.